The sample holds a few counts of the clone carrying this T cell receptor beta chain. The data belong to a study of T cells after yellow fever vaccination. Each CDR3 protein is one row after TCRdb ran MiXCR on the 5' RACE reads. This sample has about 550,000 distinct CDR3 sequences, with 19% found just once. The CDR3 has 13 amino acids. Trimming pared 0 bases from V and 1 base from J, leaving 6 bases between. Germline V gene lookup returns CDR1 DFQATT and CDR2 SNEGSKA (reference sequence). The material was PBMCs, obtained 15 days after the yellow fever booster vaccination. This chain joins TRBV20-1 and TRBJ2-5; D not resolved. The TCR was taken from a man in his thirties or forties who received the YFV17D yellow fever vaccine. The CDR3 reads CSARDPTQETQYF. CDR3 nucleotide sequence: TGCAGTGCTAGAGATCCCACCCAAGAGACCCAGTACTTC.